This T cell receptor beta chain was captured in a study of Ad26.COV2.S vaccination and SARS-CoV-2 variants. Specified treatment: about 20 received Ad26.COV2.S at low or high dose, single or two shots; 5 received placebo; per-sample allocation not given. The study sampled participants on day 63 after the first vaccine or placebo injection. The repertoire was sequenced with immunoSEQ multiplex PCR; TCRdb's copy has only in-frame clones and lacks some. The sample contains about 680,000 clones, roughly nine tenths of which appear only once. V gave up 2 bases and J gave up 6 bases, with 14 bases separating them. The germline gives CDR1 MNHEY, CDR2 SVGAGI. CDR3 length: 14 residues.

The material was peripheral blood, obtained in a trial of Ad26.COV2.S vaccine versus placebo. This TCR derives from a person between 18 and 59 years old who received the Ad26.COV2.S COVID-19 vaccine or a placebo. The chain uses TRBV6-5 and TRBJ2-7; the D is unclear. The CDR3 DNA follows: TGTGCCAGCAGTTACGGTCGGAGTTCTCGCGAGCAGTACTTC. Translation: CASSYGRSSREQYF.